The sample holds many counts of the clone carrying this T cell receptor (beta chain). Its specificity is unknown. These data come from a study of T-cell reconstitution after alpha-beta-depleted transplantation in children. Study-wide points: Newly made T cells mostly supplied T-cell counts and diversity one year after transplant. From surviving recipient T cells and thymic progenitors came the high day-60 TCRbeta diversity observed in some patients.

This CDR3 has 16 amino acids. The germline V and J ends were trimmed by 5 bases and 2 bases, with 17 bases remaining between them. The germline gives CDR1 SGHVS, CDR2 FNYEAQ. For TCRbeta, the library was prepared with unique molecular identifiers. Each CDR3 protein is one row after TCRdb ran MiXCR on the PCR reads. Here the sample spans 200,000 to 250,000 distinct CDR3 sequences, 11% being singletons. The receptor comes from a child in the first two years of life with acute myeloid leukemia, due to receive a stem cell transplant. The source material was PBMCs, sampled before TCRalphabeta/CD19-depleted stem cell transplant. This chain joins TRBV7-6 and TRBJ2-3, with D possibly being TRBD1 (5 bases). This CDR3 is CASSMGPAPLTDTQYF. CDR3 bases: TGTGCCAGCAGCATGGGGCCAGCACCCCTCACAGATACGCAGTATTTT.